This T cell receptor beta chain emerged from a study of blood T cell repertoires in COVID-19. For the study at large: COVID-19 samples from acute and convalescent phases originated in the United States, Italy and Spain. T cells, B-cell-depleted T cells, or PBMCs supplied cDNA or gDNA.

Generated by immunoSEQ multiplex PCR, the TCRdb table keeps only in-frame clones and is missing some. Among 150,000 to 200,000 clones listed, more than 75% were seen once. The CDR3 extends over 15 amino acids. Trimming took 0 bases from V and 5 from J, leaving 13 bases between them. The germline CDR1 and CDR2 sequences are ENHRY and SYGVKD. A Seattle source enrolled patients during active infection and followed them longitudinally. The chain employs TRBV10-3 and TRBJ2-5, with D possibly TRBD1 on 5 matching bases. The sequenced sample consisted of peripheral blood. The sequence derives from a woman in her 70s with COVID-19, enrolled during active disease. The CDR3: CAISESSLTVETQYF. In DNA, the CDR3 is TGTGCCATCAGTGAGTCGTCGTTGACAGTTGAGACCCAGTACTTC.